Listed below are T cell receptor beta chains from one sample, sequenced in a study of T cells in Graves' hyperthyroidism and ophthalmopathy. TCRdb ran MiXCR on the multiplex PCR reads and lists one entry per CDR3 protein. Of more than 550,000 distinct CDR3 sequences in the sample, 45% were seen once. The sequencing input was peripheral blood or thyroid tissue (not recorded which). These receptor sequences come from an adult man with Graves' disease, either hyperthyroidism or ophthalmopathy (not recorded which). Each CDR3 is given with its conserved first and last residue. D genes are given only for firm matches. The size field is filled for only some rows; it gives once, few, many or a size class.

J gene	clone size	D gene	V gene	CDR3 protein	CDR3 DNA
TRBJ2-7	NA	NA	TRBV20-1	CSAPLPERRGYEQYF	TGCAGTGCTCCCCTCCCAGAGAGACGGGGCTACGAGCAGTACTTC
TRBJ1-6	few	NA	TRBV7-9	CASSIPGLYSPLHF	TGTGCCAGCAGTATACCGGGACTTTATTCACCCCTCCACTTT
TRBJ2-7	many	TRBD1	TRBV15	CATSRVTGTGAWYEQYF	TGTGCCACCAGCAGAGTAACCGGGACAGGGGCTTGGTACGAGCAGTACTTC
TRBJ2-5	many	NA	TRBV15	CATASLDSIGETQYF	TGTGCCACCGCGTCGCTAGACTCGATCGGGGAGACCCAGTACTTC
TRBJ1-2	NA	TRBD1	TRBV7-6	CASSAGQGIYGYTF	TGTGCCAGCAGCGCTGGACAGGGGATCTATGGCTACACCTTC
TRBJ1-4	few	NA	TRBV6-1	CASSYKLQTTTNEKLFF	TGTGCCAGCAGTTACAAACTGCAAACAACAACTAATGAAAAACTGTTTTTT
TRBJ1-6	many	NA	TRBV2	CASSSLVPLHF	TGTGCCAGCAGTTCACTGGTGCCCCTCCACTTT
TRBJ1-5	NA	TRBD1	TRBV12-3/TRBV12-4	CASSLARGQGATQPQHF	TGTGCCAGCAGTTTAGCGAGGGGACAGGGGGCAACTCAGCCCCAGCATTTT
TRBJ1-5	many	NA	TRBV7-9	CASSDEESNQPQHF	TGTGCCAGCAGCGATGAGGAGAGCAATCAGCCCCAGCATTTT
TRBJ1-3	many	NA	TRBV6-1	CASSEAEDTIYF	TGTGCCAGCAGTGAAGCCGAAGACACCATATATTTT
TRBJ2-7	NA	TRBD1	TRBV12-3/TRBV12-4	CASTTGQGRFYEQYF	TGTGCCAGCACTACCGGACAGGGGCGATTCTACGAGCAGTACTTC
TRBJ1-6	many	NA	TRBV9	CASSEGGLSNSPLHF	TGTGCCAGCAGCGAGGGGGGGCTAAGTAATTCACCCCTCCACTTT
TRBJ1-2	NA	NA	TRBV29-1	CSLDRPEGGYTF	TGCAGCTTGGATCGCCCCGAAGGAGGCTACACCTTC
TRBJ1-1	few	NA	TRBV9	CASSVAMYTEAFF	TGTGCCAGCAGCGTAGCTATGTACACTGAAGCTTTCTTT
TRBJ1-5	many	NA	TRBV20-1	CSARDFSGQPQHF	TGCAGTGCTAGAGATTTTTCGGGTCAGCCCCAGCATTTT
TRBJ1-5	many	NA	TRBV25-1	CASSGLGLNQPQHF	TGTGCCAGCAGTGGTCTAGGGTTGAATCAGCCCCAGCATTTT
TRBJ1-2	many	TRBD1	TRBV6-5	CASSEGQGFRYGYTF	TGTGCCAGCAGTGAGGGACAGGGGTTTAGGTATGGCTACACCTTC
TRBJ2-2	NA	NA	TRBV7-4	CASSVGLANTGELFF	TGTGCCAGCAGCGTAGGGCTAGCGAACACCGGGGAGCTGTTTTTT
TRBJ1-1	few	NA	TRBV4-1	CASSQLQGVAEAFF	TGCGCCAGCAGCCAGCTACAGGGTGTCGCTGAAGCTTTCTTT
TRBJ2-7	NA	NA	TRBV20-1	CSARDLRGAKVDEQYF	TGCAGTGCTAGGGATTTACGGGGGGCCAAGGTCGACGAGCAGTACTTC
TRBJ2-2	many	TRBD2	TRBV10-3	CAISTLADTGELFF	TGTGCCATCAGTACACTAGCGGACACCGGGGAGCTGTTTTTT
TRBJ2-5	few	NA	TRBV6-1	CASSERGQETQYF	TGTGCCAGCAGTGAGAGGGGCCAAGAGACCCAGTACTTC
TRBJ2-5	many	NA	TRBV10-2	CASSDQGPQETQYF	TGCGCCAGCAGTGATCAGGGGCCCCAAGAGACCCAGTACTTC
TRBJ1-2	once	NA	TRBV7-3	CASSPLPGYGYTF	TGTGCCAGCAGCCCTCTACCCGGCTATGGCTACACCTTC
TRBJ1-1	NA	TRBD1	TRBV7-6	CASSPTSRRGTEAFF	TGTGCCAGCAGCCCGACCTCCCGCAGGGGGACTGAAGCTTTCTTT
TRBJ2-2	once	TRBD1	TRBV7-9	CASSFSGQGVDTGELFF	TGTGCCAGCAGCTTTTCCGGACAGGGGGTCGACACCGGGGAGCTGTTTTTT
TRBJ1-5	NA	TRBD1	TRBV2	CASRGQGGGYQPQHF	TGTGCCAGCCGGGGACAGGGAGGTGGCTATCAGCCCCAGCATTTT
TRBJ1-2	NA	NA	TRBV24-1	CATSAGDMNYGYTF	TGTGCCACCAGTGCGGGGGACATGAACTATGGCTACACCTTC
TRBJ1-1	NA	NA	TRBV20-1	CSARGPRGTEAFF	TGCAGTGCTAGAGGCCCCCGGGGCACTGAAGCTTTCTTT
TRBJ1-2	NA	TRBD1	TRBV29-1	CSVGDRVTYGYTF	TGCAGCGTTGGCGACAGGGTGACGTATGGCTACACCTTC
TRBJ1-2	NA	NA	TRBV7-2	CASSQERGATYGYTF	TGTGCCAGCAGCCAAGAACGGGGGGCGACCTATGGCTACACCTTC
TRBJ1-1	NA	TRBD1	TRBV5-1	CASSLQGQTGTEAFF	TGCGCCAGCAGCTTACAGGGACAGACAGGCACTGAAGCTTTCTTT
TRBJ1-4	NA	NA	TRBV2	CASSDGGASEKLFF	TGTGCCAGCAGTGATGGGGGCGCGTCCGAAAAACTGTTTTTT
TRBJ1-2	many	NA	TRBV5-6	CASSLVRGNYGYTF	TGTGCCAGCAGCTTGGTGAGGGGCAACTATGGCTACACCTTC
TRBJ1-5	NA	NA	TRBV2	CASSENPDSAGPQHF	TGTGCCAGCAGTGAAAACCCAGACAGTGCCGGGCCCCAGCATTTT
TRBJ1-1	many	NA	TRBV7-7	CASSLTENTEAFF	TGTGCCAGCAGCTTGACAGAGAACACTGAAGCTTTCTTT
TRBJ1-1	many	NA	TRBV13	CASSPTVILDAFF	TGTGCCAGCAGCCCAACTGTGATTCTAGACGCTTTCTTT
TRBJ2-7	medium-sized	NA	TRBV5-6	CASSLRGRTYEQYF	TGTGCCAGCAGCCTCAGGGGTAGGACCTACGAGCAGTACTTC
TRBJ2-2	NA	NA	TRBV7-8	CASSYRDTYTGELFF	TGTGCCAGCAGCTACCGGGACACCTACACCGGGGAGCTGTTTTTT
TRBJ1-1	NA	TRBD1	TRBV5-1	CASSLAGQGESTEALF	TGCGCCAGCAGCTTGGCGGGACAGGGCGAGAGCACTGAAGCTCTCTTT
TRBJ2-7	NA	TRBD2	TRBV25-1	CASGRGREQYF	TGTGCTAGCGGGAGGGGGCGCGAGCAGTACTTC
TRBJ2-7	NA	TRBD1	TRBV25-1	CASSELGTVSYEQYF	TGTGCCAGCAGTGAATTAGGGACAGTATCTTACGAGCAGTACTTC
TRBJ2-7	many	NA	TRBV2	CASSETGTGTYEQYF	TGTGCCAGCAGTGAAACCGGGACGGGCACCTACGAGCAGTACTTC
TRBJ1-2	once	NA	TRBV7-9	CASQHRDTYGYTF	TGTGCCAGCCAACACAGGGATACCTATGGCTACACCTTC
TRBJ2-6	NA	NA	TRBV15	CATSIDRGGAGANVLTF	TGTGCCACCTCCATCGACAGGGGAGGGGCTGGGGCCAACGTCCTGACTTTC
TRBJ2-7	few	TRBD1	TRBV29-1	CSVGGLGTASYEQYF	TGCAGCGTTGGAGGGCTCGGGACAGCCTCCTACGAGCAGTACTTC
TRBJ1-5	NA	NA	TRBV20-1	CSAAPGGSSNQPQHF	TGCAGTGCTGCACCGGGAGGCAGCTCAAATCAGCCCCAGCATTTT
TRBJ2-3	NA	TRBD2	TRBV19	CASSIAPGGSTDTQYF	TGTGCCAGTAGTATAGCTCCGGGGGGGAGCACAGATACGCAGTATTTT
TRBJ2-1	few	NA	TRBV10-3	CAISETDLNEQFF	TGTGCCATCAGTGAGACGGATCTCAATGAGCAGTTCTTC
TRBJ1-1	NA	NA	TRBV5-1	CASGSSGGTEAFF	TGCGCCAGTGGGAGCTCGGGTGGGACTGAAGCTTTCTTT
TRBJ1-1	NA	NA	TRBV5-1	CASRPTATNTEAFF	TGCGCCAGCAGGCCCACAGCGACCAACACTGAAGCTTTCTTT
TRBJ1-2	many	NA	TRBV2	CASRGTRTNYGYTF	TGTGCCAGCAGGGGGACACGGACTAACTATGGCTACACCTTC
TRBJ2-7	few	TRBD2	TRBV5-1	CASRDYGGAYEQYF	TGCGCCAGCAGGGATTACGGGGGGGCCTACGAGCAGTACTTC
TRBJ1-1	few	NA	TRBV5-5	CASSLARVGVNTEAFF	TGTGCCAGCAGCTTGGCCAGGGTCGGGGTGAACACTGAAGCTTTCTTT
TRBJ2-5	many	NA	TRBV12-3/TRBV12-4	CASVGPVQETQYF	TGTGCCAGCGTCGGCCCGGTCCAAGAGACCCAGTACTTC
TRBJ1-5	many	NA	TRBV24-1	CATSESRRGSNQPQHF	TGTGCCACCAGTGAATCACGAAGAGGAAGCAATCAGCCCCAGCATTTT
TRBJ2-5	NA	NA	TRBV2	CASSYLQGLATQYF	TGTGCCAGCAGTTACTTACAGGGACTGGCGACCCAGTACTTC
TRBJ2-7	NA	NA	TRBV2	CASSLAYGGLDEQYF	TGTGCCAGCAGTTTAGCGTACGGGGGGCTGGACGAGCAGTACTTC
TRBJ2-6	many	NA	TRBV24-1	CATSDSGLSSGANVLTF	TGTGCCACCAGTGATTCGGGACTCAGCTCTGGGGCCAACGTCCTGACTTTC
TRBJ2-6	many	TRBD1	TRBV19	CASDRVGANVLTF	TGTGCCAGTGACAGGGTTGGGGCCAACGTCCTGACTTTC